This T cell receptor beta chain was captured in a study of CD8 T cells in Susac syndrome. About 0.5 to 1 ug RNA was reverse transcribed with random hexamers. TCRdb itself ran the immunoSEQ multiplex PCR reads through MiXCR, one entry per CDR3 protein. This sample carries about 64,000 distinct CDR3 sequences, just under 95% of them seen once, and the ten largest clones take less than 0.65%. The multiple sclerosis control group comprised treatment-naive patients with stable or active relapsing-remitting disease. This CDR3 region has 16 residues. V shed 6 bases and J shed 2 bases, with 18 bases lying between them. Study results and caveats: The authors acknowledged that their TCR sequencing and HLA analysis involved a relatively small number of individuals.

To note about this clonotype: The antigen is not known.

The V gene is TRBV12-3 or TRBV12-4, the J gene TRBJ2-3; TRBD2 might be the D (6 bases). The source is a human donor with multiple sclerosis. The sequencing sample was made of CD8+ T cells from PBMCs. DNA for the CDR3: TGTGCCAGCAGCCTTAGTTGGACTACCGACACAGATACGCAGTATTTT. Translation gives CASSLSWTTDTDTQYF.